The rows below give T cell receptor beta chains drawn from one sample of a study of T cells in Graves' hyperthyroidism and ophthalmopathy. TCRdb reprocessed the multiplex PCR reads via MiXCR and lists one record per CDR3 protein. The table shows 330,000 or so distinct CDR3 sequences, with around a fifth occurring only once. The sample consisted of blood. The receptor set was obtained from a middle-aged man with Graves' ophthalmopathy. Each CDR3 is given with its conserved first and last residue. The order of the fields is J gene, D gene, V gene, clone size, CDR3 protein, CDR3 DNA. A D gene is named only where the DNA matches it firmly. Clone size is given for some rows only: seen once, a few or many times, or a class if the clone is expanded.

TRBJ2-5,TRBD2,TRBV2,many,CASSDTGLAGVETQYF,TGTGCCAGCAGTGATACTGGACTAGCGGGAGTCGAGACCCAGTACTTC
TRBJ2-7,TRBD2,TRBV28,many,CASSPPGLGSYEQYF,TGTGCCAGCAGTCCACCGGGACTAGGTAGCTACGAGCAGTACTTC
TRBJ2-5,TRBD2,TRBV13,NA,CASSLVGLAGTQETQYF,TGTGCCAGCAGTCTCGTCGGACTAGCGGGAACACAAGAGACCCAGTACTTC
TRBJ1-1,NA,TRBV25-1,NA,CASRLGGLTEAFF,TGTGCCAGTAGGTTGGGGGGTCTAACTGAAGCTTTCTTT
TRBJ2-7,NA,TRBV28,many,CASSTGSVEQYF,TGTGCCAGCAGTACCGGGTCGGTCGAGCAGTACTTC
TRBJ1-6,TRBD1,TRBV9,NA,CASSLDRGSPGSPLHF,TGTGCCAGCAGCCTAGACAGGGGATCCCCTGGTTCACCCCTCCACTTT
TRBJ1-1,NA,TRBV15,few,CATSRGEVGNTEAFF,TGTGCCACCAGCAGGGGGGAGGTTGGGAACACTGAAGCTTTCTTT
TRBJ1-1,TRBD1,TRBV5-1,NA,CASSADRGITEAFF,TGCGCCAGCAGCGCCGACAGGGGCATCACTGAAGCTTTCTTT
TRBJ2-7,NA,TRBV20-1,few,CSARDLVEQYF,TGCAGTGCTAGAGACCTAGTAGAGCAGTACTTC
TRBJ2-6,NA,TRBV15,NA,CATSRPPGANVLTF,TGTGCCACCAGCAGACCACCTGGGGCCAACGTCCTGACTTTC
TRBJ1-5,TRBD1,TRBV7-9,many,CASSRGQGNQPQHF,TGTGCCAGCAGCAGAGGACAGGGTAATCAGCCCCAGCATTTT
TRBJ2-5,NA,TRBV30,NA,CAWSDEGGRETQYF,TGTGCCTGGAGTGATGAGGGGGGGCGGGAGACCCAGTACTTC